This T cell receptor (beta chain) comes out of a study of T cells after yellow fever vaccination. Study-level background: When fractions had low cell numbers, they were prepared with SMART-Seq v4 Ultra Low Input.

A process of 5'RACE template switching, which added a universal primer site and UMIs, was used to make TCR cDNA. TCRdb independently ran MiXCR on the 5' RACE reads; one entry per CDR3 protein. The profile shows 500,000 to 650,000 distinct CDR3 sequences, about 12% of them singletons. Findings and limits, study-wide: There was a possibility that FACS-sorted repertoires contained abundant clonotypes contaminating from the bulk population.

This clonotype showed up just a few times. Its antigen is unidentified. The clonotype originates from a man aged 30 to 39 who received the YFV17D yellow fever vaccine. Here the sequenced sample was PBMCs, taken on the day of the yellow fever booster vaccination.

CDR3 sequence (DNA): TGTGCCAGCAGCTTGACCGGCGGCCGATTCCAAGAGACCCAGTACTTC. It translates to CASSLTGGRFQETQYF. The chain recombines TRBV7-2 with TRBJ2-5; D gene ambiguous. From germline, CDR1 is SGHTA and CDR2 FQGNSA. V was pared by 3 bases and J by 1 base, with 15 bases between. This CDR3 spans 16 amino acids.